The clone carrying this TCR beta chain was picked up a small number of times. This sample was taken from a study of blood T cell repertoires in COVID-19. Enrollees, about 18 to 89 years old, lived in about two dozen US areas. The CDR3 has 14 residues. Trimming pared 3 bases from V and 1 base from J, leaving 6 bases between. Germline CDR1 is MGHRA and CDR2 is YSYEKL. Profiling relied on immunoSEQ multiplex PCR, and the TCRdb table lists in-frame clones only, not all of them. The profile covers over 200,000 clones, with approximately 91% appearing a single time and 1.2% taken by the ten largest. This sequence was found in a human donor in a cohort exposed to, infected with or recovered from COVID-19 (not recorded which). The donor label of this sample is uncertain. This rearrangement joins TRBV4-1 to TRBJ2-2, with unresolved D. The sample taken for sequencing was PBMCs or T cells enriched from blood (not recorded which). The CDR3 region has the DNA TGCGCCAGCAGCCACCGACTGAACACCGGGGAGCTGTTTTTT. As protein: CASSHRLNTGELFF.